This T cell receptor beta chain originates from a study of cytomegalovirus exposure and HLA in healthy donors. Study-wide points: Sequencing depth roughly uniform across donors was assumed in presence/absence analyses.

The study ran its PCR with 60 Vbeta and 13 Jbeta primers. TCRdb's copy holds only in-frame clones and misses some; the assay was immunoSEQ multiplex PCR. This listing includes 130,000 or so clones. The CDR3 covers 15 residues. From germline, CDR1 is MNHEY and CDR2 SMNVEV (reference sequence). The V segment lost 6 bases and the J segment 1 base; nucleotides outside the gene matches: 6. As to this clone: Its specificity is unknown.

V is TRBV27 and J is TRBJ2-4, with 7 bases lining up with TRBD1. The clonotype originates from a woman between 18 and 29 years old in good health and CMV-seronegative. The specimen was PBMCs. CDR3 sequence reads: CASSHPTGAKNIQYF. The CDR3 DNA reads TGTGCCAGCAGCCACCCGACAGGGGCCAAAAACATTCAGTACTTC.